This entry describes one TCR beta chain. The sample originates from a study of healthy donors' naive CD4 and CD8 T cells. A linear amplification protocol produced the TCR libraries from roughly 480 ng of total RNA. TCRdb re-called the reads with MiXCR, one entry per CDR3 protein. The sample consists of around 180,000 distinct CDR3 sequences, nearly 75% of them appearing once. This TCR was sampled from a pool of human donors in good health; the sample pools cells from several healthy donors. The material sequenced was naive CD4+ and CD8+ T cells sorted from blood, pooled from several donors.

The CDR3 sequence: CSVESQDTEAFF. The CDR3 nucleotides are TGCAGCGTTGAATCGCAGGACACTGAAGCTTTCTTT. This rearrangement joins TRBV29-1 to TRBJ1-1; D not resolved. The germline gives CDR1 SQVTM, CDR2 ANQGSEA. The CDR3 is 12 amino acids. Trimming removed 2 bases from V and 3 bases from J, with 7 bases in between.